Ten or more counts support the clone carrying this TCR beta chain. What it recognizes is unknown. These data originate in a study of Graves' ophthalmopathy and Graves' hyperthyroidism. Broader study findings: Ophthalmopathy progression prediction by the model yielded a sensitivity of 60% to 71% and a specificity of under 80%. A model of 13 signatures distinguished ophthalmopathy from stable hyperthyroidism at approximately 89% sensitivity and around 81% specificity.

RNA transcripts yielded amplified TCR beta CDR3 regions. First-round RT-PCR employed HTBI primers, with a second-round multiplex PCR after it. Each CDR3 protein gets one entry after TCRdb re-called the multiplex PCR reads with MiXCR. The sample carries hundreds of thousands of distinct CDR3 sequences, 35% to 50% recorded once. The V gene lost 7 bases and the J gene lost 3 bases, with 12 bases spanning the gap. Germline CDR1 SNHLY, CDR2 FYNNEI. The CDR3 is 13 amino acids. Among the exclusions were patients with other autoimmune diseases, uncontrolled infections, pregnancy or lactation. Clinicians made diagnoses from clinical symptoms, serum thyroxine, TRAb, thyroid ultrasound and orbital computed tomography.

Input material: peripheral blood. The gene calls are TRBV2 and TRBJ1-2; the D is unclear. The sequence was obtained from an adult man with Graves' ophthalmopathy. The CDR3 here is CASTLGDYYGYTF. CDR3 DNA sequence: TGTGCCAGCACCCTTGGAGACTACTATGGCTACACCTTC.